One sample yielded the 14 T cell receptor beta chains listed below, sequenced in a study of shared clonotypes between healthy human individuals. Produced via immunoSEQ multiplex PCR; TCRdb's table is partial and in-frame only. The sample includes approximately 1,000,000 clones, approximately 78% of them seen just once. The sequenced sample was memory CD4+ T cells from PBMCs. The subset here: CD45RA-negative fraction. The receptors originated from a man between 18 and 29 years old in good health. Some clones in this sample may be carry-over from other donors' samples.

This clone appeared a single time. The rearrangement links TRBV25-1 to TRBJ1-3, with a tentative D call TRBD1 (6 bases). Germline CDR1 MGHDK, CDR2 SYGVNS. The CDR3 is 15 amino acids. Trimming pared 9 bases from V and 3 bases from J, leaving 18 bases between. This CDR3 is CARLLLGGRGNTIYF. In DNA form, the CDR3 reads TGTGCCAGACTACTACTGGGGGGGCGTGGAAACACCATATATTTT.

The chain uses TRBV9 and TRBJ2-2; unclear D gene. Trimming shortened V by 4 bases and J by 6 bases, and 7 bases separated the two germline ends. Germline-derived CDR1 and CDR2 are SGDLS and YYNGEE. The CDR3 runs 12 residues. The CDR3 here is CASSIRPGELFF. CDR3 bases: TGTGCCAGCAGCATAAGGCCCGGGGAGCTGTTTTTT.

This CDR3 reads CASSFGGSSGSSYNEQFF. The CDR3 bases are TGTGCCAGCAGTTTCGGGGGATCTAGCGGCTCATCCTACAATGAGCAGTTCTTC. The chain recombines TRBV28 with TRBJ2-1, with 7 bases aligning to TRBD2. Trimming at V came to 3 bases and at J to 1 base, leaving 12 bases not matched to a gene. The CDR3 spans 18 residues. CDR1 MDHEN and CDR2 SYDVKM come from the germline V gene.

About this clone: This CDR3 is also generated by other DNA sequences in the sample. The gene calls are TRBV5-1 and TRBJ1-2; D may be TRBD1 (6 bases). The CDR3 spans 12 residues. Per germline, CDR1 SGHRS and CDR2 YFSETQ. Between the trimmed V and J ends, which lost 4 bases and 4 bases, there was a span of 8 bases. DNA for the CDR3: TGCGCCAGCAGCCAGGACAGCTATGGCTACACCTTC. As protein: CASSQDSYGYTF.

V and J are TRBV6-6 and TRBJ2-1; tentative D call: TRBD2 (6 bases). Trimming took off 4 bases at V and 7 bases at J, with 14 bases between the two ends. The CDR3 spans 14 residues. Germline V gene lookup returns CDR1 MNHNY and CDR2 SVGAGI (reference sequence). For the CDR3, the DNA is TGTGCCAGCAGTTCCACGGGACTTCGGAATGAGCAGTTCTTC. This gives the protein CASSSTGLRNEQFF.

J is TRBJ1-4 and V is TRBV5-1; possible D gene TRBD1, 5 bases. The CDR3 contains 14 residues. The ends were cut back, 0 bases at V and 7 bases at J, with 10 bases in the middle. The V gene's germline CDR1 is SGHRS and CDR2 YFSETQ. This CDR3 is CASSLVQGGEKLFF. In DNA form, the CDR3 reads TGCGCCAGCAGCTTGGTGCAGGGAGGTGAAAAACTGTTTTTT.

This clone was detected only a few times. The chain combines TRBV5-1 with TRBJ2-7; D is perhaps TRBD2 (6 bases). This CDR3 comprises 15 residues. Looked up from germline, CDR1 is SGHRS and CDR2 is YFSETQ. The germline V and J ends were trimmed by 4 bases and 2 bases, with 16 bases remaining between them. The CDR3 coding sequence is TGCGCCAGCAGCGTCTCCGGGACGGGGGCCTACGAGCAGTACTTC. Translated, it gives CASSVSGTGAYEQYF.

This chain connects TRBV7-6 to TRBJ2-1, with TRBD2 matching 7 bases. With 3 bases clipped from V and 1 base from J, the junction kept 9 bases outside the gene matches. This CDR3 is 17 amino acids long. CDR1 is SGHVS and CDR2 is FNYEAQ in the germline V gene. Here the CDR3 DNA reads TGTGCCAGCAGCTTTGCCGGGGGAGCGGGATCCTACAATGAGCAGTTCTTC. Translated, it gives CASSFAGGAGSYNEQFF.

The CDR3 spells CAWSASDRGDSYEQYF. The CDR3 DNA reads TGTGCCTGGAGTGCCTCGGACAGGGGTGACTCCTACGAGCAGTACTTC. The V call is TRBV30, the J call TRBJ2-7, with 9 bases that match TRBD1. The CDR3 has 16 amino acids. Germline CDR1 GTSNPN, CDR2 SVGIG (reference sequence). V lost 1 base, J lost 0 bases, and 7 bases stayed unmatched.

Worth noting for this clone: Other DNA sequences in the sample encode the same CDR3. The V call is TRBV5-1, the J call TRBJ2-3, with D unresolved. This CDR3 is 14 amino acids long. Trimming stripped 0 bases from V and 2 bases from J, with 7 bases between. Looked up from germline, CDR1 is SGHRS and CDR2 is YFSETQ. The CDR3: CASSLEGYTDTQYF. The CDR3 region has the DNA TGCGCCAGCAGCTTGGAAGGGTACACAGATACGCAGTATTTT. The entire variable domain, with the rest obtained from reference TRBV5-1 and TRBJ2-3, is as follows: KAGVTQTPRYLIKTRGQQVTLSCSPISGHRSVSWYQQTPGQGLQFLFEYFSETQRNKGNFPGRFSGRQFSNSRSEMNVSTLELGDSALYLCASSLEGYTDTQYFGPGTRLTVL.

The chain carries TRBV30 and TRBJ2-2; D is possibly TRBD1 (6 bases). Gene TRBJ1-3 matches the end of the DNA better, so the J call may be wrong. CDR1 is GTSNPN and CDR2 is SVGIG in the germline V gene (reference sequence). CDR3 length: 15 residues. DNA for the CDR3: TGTGCCTGGAGTGGCGACAGGCAGGGTCGAAACACCATATATTTT. The encoded protein is CAWSGDRQGRNTIYF.

The chain is built from TRBV28 and TRBJ2-1; possible D gene TRBD1, 6 bases. CDR3 length: 15 residues. Trimming shortened V by 7 bases and J by 4 bases, and 17 bases separated the two germline ends. Germline V CDR1 and CDR2: MDHEN, SYDVKM. The CDR3 DNA reads TGTGCCAGCATTCCCACCGGGACAATTTACAATGAGCAGTTCTTC. Amino acid sequence: CASIPTGTIYNEQFF.

The chain links TRBV11-2 to TRBJ2-7; 9 positions match TRBD1. Germline V CDR1 and CDR2: SGHAT, FQNNGV. V lost 5 bases and J lost 5; bases outside the gene matches: 7. The CDR3 is made up of 14 amino acids. CDR3 coding DNA: TGTGCCAGCAGCCGAGGTGGGACAGGGCACGAGCAGTACTTC. Amino acids: CASSRGGTGHEQYF.

The CDR3 bases are TGTGCCAGCAGTGAAACAGGGTCCCCTCCCTACGAGCAGTACTTC. Encoded protein: CASSETGSPPYEQYF. This chain connects TRBV27 to TRBJ2-7; D possibly corresponds to TRBD1 (6 bases). Trimming took off 5 bases at V and 2 bases at J, with 16 bases between the two ends. Germline values: CDR1 MNHEY, CDR2 SMNVEV (reference sequence). This CDR3 is built from 15 residues.